Sequencing of this TCR beta chain was carried out in a study of shared clonotypes between healthy human individuals. As to this clone: Its target is unknown.

Germline values: CDR1 SGHRS, CDR2 YFSETQ. The CDR3 has 14 residues. The germline V and J ends were trimmed by 3 bases and 2 bases, with 11 bases remaining between them. Sequencing was performed with immunoSEQ multiplex PCR; in TCRdb, only in-frame clones are kept and a portion is missing. The sample records some 1,100,000 clones, approximately 80% being singletons. Study outcomes and limitations: Large sequencing depth failed to make sorted-subset sequencing complete, rarefaction showed. Memory subsets had estimated richness that was generally smaller than that of naive subsets. Shared clonotypes: approximately 5.3% naive CD4, under 4% naive CD8, about 2.2% memory CD4, under 0.45% memory CD8. Non-shared clonotypes had lower generation probabilities than those shared by all four donors.

This chain joins TRBV5-1 and TRBJ1-1, with a weak D call TRBD1 (6 bases). The sequencing input was memory CD4+ T cells from PBMCs. Subset noted: CD45RA-negative fraction. The receptor was derived from a man younger than 35 in good health. Some clones in this sample may be carry-over from other donors' samples. For the CDR3, the DNA is TGCGCCAGCAGCTCCGCGACAGGCAACACTGAAGCTTTCTTT. It translates to CASSSATGNTEAFF.